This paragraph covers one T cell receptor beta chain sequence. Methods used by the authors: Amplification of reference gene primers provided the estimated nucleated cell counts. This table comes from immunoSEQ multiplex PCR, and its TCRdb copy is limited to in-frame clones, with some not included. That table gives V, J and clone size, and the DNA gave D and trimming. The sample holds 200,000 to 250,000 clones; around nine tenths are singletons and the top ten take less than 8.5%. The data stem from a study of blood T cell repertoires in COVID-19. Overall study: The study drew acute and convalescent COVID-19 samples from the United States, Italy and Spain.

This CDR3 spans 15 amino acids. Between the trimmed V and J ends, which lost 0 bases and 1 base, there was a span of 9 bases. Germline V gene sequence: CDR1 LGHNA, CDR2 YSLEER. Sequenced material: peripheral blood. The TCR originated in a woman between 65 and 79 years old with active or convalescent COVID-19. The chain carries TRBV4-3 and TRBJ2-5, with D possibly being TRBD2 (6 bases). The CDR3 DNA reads TGCGCCAGCAGCCAAGAAGGGACTCTCCAAGAGACCCAGTACTTC. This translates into CASSQEGTLQETQYF.